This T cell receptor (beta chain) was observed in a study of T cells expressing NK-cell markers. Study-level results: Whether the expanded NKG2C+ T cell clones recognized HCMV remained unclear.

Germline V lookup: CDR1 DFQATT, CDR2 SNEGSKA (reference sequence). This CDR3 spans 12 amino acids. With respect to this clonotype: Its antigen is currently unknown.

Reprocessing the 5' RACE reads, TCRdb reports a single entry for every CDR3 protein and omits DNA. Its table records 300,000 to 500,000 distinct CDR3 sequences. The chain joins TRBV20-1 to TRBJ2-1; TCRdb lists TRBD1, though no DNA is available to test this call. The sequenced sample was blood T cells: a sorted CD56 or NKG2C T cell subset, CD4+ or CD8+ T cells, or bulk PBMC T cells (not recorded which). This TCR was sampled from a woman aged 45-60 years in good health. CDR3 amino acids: CSADIGNPEQFF.